This TCR beta chain was captured in a study of T-cell memory formation after mild COVID-19. Findings of the study overall: SARS-CoV-2 specificity was not confirmed for second-wave clones peaking on day 37.

CDR1 and CDR2 (germline): SGHTA, FQGTGA. Trimming removed 5 bases from V and 0 bases from J, with 11 bases in between. CDR3 length equals 15 residues. TCRdb fed the 5' RACE reads into MiXCR, producing one record per CDR3 protein. The sample holds about 620,000 distinct CDR3 sequences, over 15% seen once. Points on this clonotype: The antigen remains unidentified.

This chain uses TRBV7-3 with TRBJ2-1; D is ambiguous. Sequencing was done on a sample of PBMCs or a T cell subset sorted from them (not recorded which). This clonotype was sampled from an adult woman who had mild COVID-19 (a few samples of this study predate the infection). Cell type and time point are not known. This chain's CDR3 is CASSEDQSSYNEQFF. The CDR3 nucleotides read TGTGCCAGCAGCGAAGATCAAAGCTCCTACAATGAGCAGTTCTTC.